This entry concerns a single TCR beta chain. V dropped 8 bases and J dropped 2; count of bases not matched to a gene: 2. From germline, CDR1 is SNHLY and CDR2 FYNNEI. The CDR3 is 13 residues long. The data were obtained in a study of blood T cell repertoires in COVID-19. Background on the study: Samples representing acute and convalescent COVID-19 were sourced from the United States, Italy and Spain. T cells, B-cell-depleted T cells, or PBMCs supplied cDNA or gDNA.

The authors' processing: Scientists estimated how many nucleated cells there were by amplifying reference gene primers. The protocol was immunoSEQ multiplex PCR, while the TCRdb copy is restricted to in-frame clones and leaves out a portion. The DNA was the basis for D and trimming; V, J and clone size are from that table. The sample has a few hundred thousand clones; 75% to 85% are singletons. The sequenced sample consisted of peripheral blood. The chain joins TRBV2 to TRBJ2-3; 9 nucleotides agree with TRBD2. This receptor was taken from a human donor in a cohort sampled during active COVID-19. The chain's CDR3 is CASASGDTDTQYF. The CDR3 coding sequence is TGTGCCAGCGCTAGCGGGGACACAGATACGCAGTATTTT.